This T cell receptor (beta chain) came from a study of blood T cells in healthy people across ages. This clonotype was seen only once. Its specificity is unknown. General study findings and limits: Higher diversity, along with more naive CD4+ cells, distinguished long-lived donors from aged donors. It was not known whether donors were CMV positive (a possible confounder of expanded clonotype changes).

With a J-beta primer mix and a sample-barcoded 5' primer, a second PCR ran roughly 6 to 12 cycles. TCRdb recomputed calls from the 5' RACE reads with MiXCR, one row per CDR3 protein. The sample lists about 1 million distinct CDR3 sequences; under 45% were seen once. V lost 3 bases to trimming and J lost 3 bases; unmatched junction nucleotides: 3. The CDR3 totals 14 residues. Germline V gene lookup returns CDR1 SQVTM and CDR2 ANQGSEA. The V gene is TRBV29-1, the J gene TRBJ2-3; 10 positions match TRBD1. Sequencing used blood. The receptor was derived from a woman aged 55-70 years in good health. CDR3: CSVDGTGVTDTQYF. In DNA, the CDR3 is TGCAGCGTTGATGGGACAGGGGTAACAGATACGCAGTATTTT.